This T cell receptor beta chain comes out of a study of cytomegalovirus exposure and HLA in healthy donors. Study-level findings and limits: Cytomegalovirus-associated status was assigned to approximately 160 TCR beta chains. The classifier was said to identify cytomegalovirus status with high specificity and sensitivity.

V lost 6 bases and J lost 0, with 17 bases in between. This CDR3 comprises 16 residues. CDR1 SNHLY and CDR2 FYNNEI come from the germline V gene. Measured with immunoSEQ multiplex PCR; TCRdb has only the in-frame clones, and not every one. The data contain around 300,000 clones, roughly 90% of them seen just once; the ten biggest clones take up over 0.85%. Of note for this clone: Its antigen is as yet unknown.

Sequenced material: PBMCs. J is TRBJ1-1 and V is TRBV2; TRBD1 might be the D (5 bases). The sequence was collected from a woman younger than 30 in good health and CMV-seronegative. The CDR3 protein is CASRGEGYGLNTEAFF. CDR3 DNA: TGTGCCAGCAGGGGGGAGGGATATGGGTTGAACACTGAAGCTTTCTTT. The full variable domain, with the rest looked up from reference TRBV2 and TRBJ1-1, is EPEVTQTPSHQVTQMGQEVILRCVPISNHLYFYWYRQILGQKVEFLVSFYNNEISEKSEIFDDQFSVERPDGSNFTLKIRSTKLEDSAMYFCASRGEGYGLNTEAFFGQGTRLTVV.